These T cell receptor beta chains were read from a single sample in a study of cytomegalovirus exposure and HLA in healthy donors. Produced via immunoSEQ multiplex PCR; TCRdb's table is partial and in-frame only. The sample carries more than 200,000 clones, around 83% recorded once. The sequenced sample was PBMCs. The receptors were gathered from a girl aged 5 to 17 in good health and CMV-seronegative. Each CDR3 is given with its conserved first and last residue. A D gene is named only where the DNA matches it firmly. Expanded clones are given a class, and other clones once, few, many or no size at all.

>TRBJ2-7|TRBD1|TRBV5-8|.
TGTGCCAGCAGCTTTAGCTTCGGAAGGACAGGGGGCCATTTAACGGCAAGGGAGTACTTC
CASSFSFGRTGGHLTAREYF
>TRBJ2-1|TRBD2|TRBV7-3|few
TGTGCCAGCAGCTTCCTCCTAGCGGGCCACAATGAGCAGTTCTTC
CASSFLLAGHNEQFF
>TRBJ1-5|.|TRBV7-2|.
TGTGCCAGCAGCTTAGAGACTGGGAGCAATCAGCCCCAGCATTTT
CASSLETGSNQPQHF
>TRBJ1-5|.|TRBV30|.
TGTGCCTGGAGCCAACACAGGGCCCTTAGCAATCAGCCCCAGCATTTT
CAWSQHRALSNQPQHF
>TRBJ1-4|.|TRBV5-1|.
TGCGCCAGCAGCTTGGGCGGTAGAGACTCAGAAAAACTGTTTTTT
CASSLGGRDSEKLFF
>TRBJ2-7|TRBD2|TRBV28|.
TGTGCCAGCAGTTTGGTGACTAGCGGGAGTATTTACGAGCAGTACTTC
CASSLVTSGSIYEQYF
>TRBJ2-1|TRBD2|TRBV19|.
TGTGCCAGCCGATCTAGCGGGGGCAATGAGCAGTTCTTC
CASRSSGGNEQFF
>TRBJ1-1|.|TRBV13|.
TGTGCCAGCAGCTTAGGCGACACTGAAGCTTTCTTT
CASSLGDTEAFF
>TRBJ1-4|.|TRBV2|.
TGTGCCAGCAGTGAGTACAGAACTAATGAAAAACTGTTTTTT
CASSEYRTNEKLFF
>TRBJ1-5|.|TRBV4-1|.
TGCGCCAGCAGCCAAGATCCTGGGGGGGGCAGCAATCAGCCCCAGCATTTT
CASSQDPGGGSNQPQHF
>TRBJ1-3|.|TRBV28|.
TGTGCCAGCAGTTTACCAAACTCTGGAAACACCATATATTTT
CASSLPNSGNTIYF
>TRBJ2-1|TRBD2|TRBV6-1|.
TGTGCCACCGGGAGGGCTCCGGAATACAATGAGCAGTTCTTC
CATGRAPEYNEQFF
>TRBJ2-5|TRBD2|TRBV7-3|.
TGTGCCAGCAGCTTAAACCCCTTTTTAGCGGGAGGGCCAGGATCAGAGTACTTC
CASSLNPFLAGGPGSEYF
>TRBJ1-2|.|TRBV19|.
TGTGCCAGTAGTCCGAGACAGCGATCCTATGGCTACACCTTC
CASSPRQRSYGYTF
>TRBJ1-5|.|TRBV28|.
TGTGCCAGCAGTTTAGGTCAGTTTCGGCACAGGGACAATCAGCCCCAGCATTTT
CASSLGQFRHRDNQPQHF
>TRBJ2-5|.|TRBV21-1|once
TGTGCCAGCAGCAAAGTTTTAACAGGGGACGATCAAGAGACCCAGTACTTC
CASSKVLTGDDQETQYF
>TRBJ2-1|.|TRBV11-1|.
TGTGCCAGCAGCCCAGTAGCGGCGAACAATGAGCAGTTCTTC
CASSPVAANNEQFF
>TRBJ2-1|TRBD1|TRBV27|.
TGTGCCAGCGGGGACAGGGGGCTTCTCGGCAATGAGCAGTTCTTC
CASGDRGLLGNEQFF
>TRBJ1-1|.|TRBV4-2|.
TGTGCCAGCAGCCGAAACAGAGGGGCGACAGGTGGCAACACTGAAGCTTTCTTT
CASSRNRGATGGNTEAFF
>TRBJ2-7|.|TRBV7-8|.
TGTGCCAGCAGCTTAGGGTCTAGTCCCCCGGTTGGGTACGAGCAGTACTTC
CASSLGSSPPVGYEQYF
>TRBJ1-1|TRBD1|TRBV2|.
TGTGCCAGCAGTAGACAGGGTCTCCCCACTGAAGCTTTCTTT
CASSRQGLPTEAFF
>TRBJ2-7|TRBD2|TRBV28|.
TGTGCCAGCAGAGGAGGGACTAGCGGGGAACACGAGCAGTACTTC
CASRGGTSGEHEQYF
>TRBJ2-3|.|TRBV28|.
TGTGCCGCCCAAACGGGGGGCACAGATACGCAGTATTTT
CAAQTGGTDTQYF
>TRBJ1-6|.|TRBV19|once
TGTGCCAGCGGCTCTCAGACCAGGAATTCACCCCTCCACTTT
CASGSQTRNSPLHF
>TRBJ2-7|.|TRBV25-1|.
TGTGCCAGCAGTGAATCCGGGGGAATCTCCTACGAGCAGTACTTC
CASSESGGISYEQYF
>TRBJ2-7|.|TRBV28|.
TGTGCCAGCAGTTTCCGGGGGTATCCGTCGGGTGAGCAGTACTTC
CASSFRGYPSGEQYF
>TRBJ1-4|TRBD1|TRBV6-1|.
TGTGCCAGCAAATTCGACAGGGGAGACGAAAAACTGTTTTTT
CASKFDRGDEKLFF
>TRBJ1-2|TRBD1|TRBV7-9|.
TGTTCCAGCAGCTTAGATCTGCGTGGGACAGGGGACTATGGCTACACCTTC
CSSSLDLRGTGDYGYTF
>TRBJ1-1|.|TRBV19|few
TGTGCCAGTAGTAAAACACTGAACACTGAAGCTTTCTTT
CASSKTLNTEAFF
>TRBJ2-7|TRBD1|TRBV6-5|.
TGTGCCAGCAGTCGGGACAGGGGGCAAAGTCAGCAGTACTTC
CASSRDRGQSQQYF
>TRBJ1-3|TRBD1|TRBV5-4|.
TGTGCCAGCAGCTCCGGGACAGGGTCTGGAAACACCATATATTTT
CASSSGTGSGNTIYF
>TRBJ1-4|TRBD1|TRBV19|.
TGTGCCAGTAGTACGGGACAGGCAAATGAAAAACTGTTTTTT
CASSTGQANEKLFF
>TRBJ1-1|.|TRBV7-9|.
TGTGCCAGCAGCTCACAGATGAACACTGAAGCTTTCTTT
CASSSQMNTEAFF